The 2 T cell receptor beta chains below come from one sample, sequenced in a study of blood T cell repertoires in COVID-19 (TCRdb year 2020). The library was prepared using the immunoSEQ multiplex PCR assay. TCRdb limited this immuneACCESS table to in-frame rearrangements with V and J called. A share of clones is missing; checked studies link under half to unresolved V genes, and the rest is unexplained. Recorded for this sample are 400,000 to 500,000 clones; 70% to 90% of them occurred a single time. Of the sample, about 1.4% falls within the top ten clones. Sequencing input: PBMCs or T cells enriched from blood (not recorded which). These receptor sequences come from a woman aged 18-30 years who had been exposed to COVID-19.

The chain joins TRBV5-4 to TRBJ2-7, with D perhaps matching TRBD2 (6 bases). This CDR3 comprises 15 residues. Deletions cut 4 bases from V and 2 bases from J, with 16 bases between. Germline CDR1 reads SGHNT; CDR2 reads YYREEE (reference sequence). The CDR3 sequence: CASSQSGTGPYEQYF. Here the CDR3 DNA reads TGTGCCAGCAGCCAGTCTGGGACTGGGCCCTACGAGCAGTACTTC. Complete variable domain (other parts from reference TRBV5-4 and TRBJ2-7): ETGVTQSPTHLIKTRGQQVTLRCSSQSGHNTVSWYQQALGQGPQFIFQYYREEENGRGNFPPRFSGLQFPNYSSELNVNALELDDSALYLCASSQSGTGPYEQYFGPGTRLTVT.

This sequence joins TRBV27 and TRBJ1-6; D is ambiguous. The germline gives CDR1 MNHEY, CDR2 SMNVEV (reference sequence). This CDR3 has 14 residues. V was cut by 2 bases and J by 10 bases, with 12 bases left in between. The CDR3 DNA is TGTGCCAGCAGTTTAGAGGGAGAAGAGTCACCCCTCCACTTT. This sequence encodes CASSLEGEESPLHF.